The next 16 T cell receptor beta chains were all read from a single sample in a study of technical replicates of blood from several donors. This table comes from immunoSEQ multiplex PCR, and its TCRdb copy is limited to in-frame clones, with some not included. Counted here are around 50,000 clones, 94% occurring once; the ten biggest clones make up around 0.21%. The specimen was T cells isolated from PBMCs. The receptors derive from a human donor in good health.

The chain uses TRBV9 and TRBJ2-5; 7 nucleotides agree with TRBD1. V lost 3 bases and J lost 2; bases outside the gene matches: 10. The CDR3 runs 16 residues. Germline V gene data show CDR1 as SGDLS and CDR2 as YYNGEE. The CDR3 region is CASSGSSGQPQETQYF. The CDR3, as DNA: TGTGCCAGCAGCGGCAGCTCGGGACAGCCACAAGAGACCCAGTACTTC. The full variable domain, completed using reference TRBV9 and TRBJ2-5, is DSGVTQTPKHLITATGQRVTLRCSPRSGDLSVYWYQQSLDQGLQFLIQYYNGEERAKGNILERFSAQQFPDLHSELNLSSLELGDSALYFCASSGSSGQPQETQYFGPGTRLLVL.

This chain links TRBV10-1 with TRBJ2-2; 7 bases are shared with TRBD2. The V gene's germline CDR1 is WNHNN and CDR2 SYGVQD (reference sequence). CDR3 length: 14 residues. Trimming took 3 bases from V and 5 from J; bases not matched to a gene: 3. The CDR3 is CASSDAGVTGELFF. The CDR3 coding sequence is TGCGCCAGCAGTGATGCGGGAGTTACCGGGGAGCTGTTTTTT.

The rearrangement links TRBV14 to TRBJ2-7; unclear D gene. This CDR3 has 12 amino acids. V lost 6 bases and J lost 4, with 10 bases in between. Germline-derived CDR1 and CDR2 are SGHDN and FVKESK. The CDR3 reads CASSRDGYEQYF. CDR3 nucleotides: TGTGCCAGCAGTCGAGACGGGTACGAGCAGTACTTC.

The rearrangement links TRBV11-2 to TRBJ2-3; 8 positions match TRBD1. V lost 4 bases to trimming and J lost 8 bases; unmatched junction nucleotides: 8. Germline V gene sequence: CDR1 SGHAT, CDR2 FQNNGV. The CDR3 runs to 14 residues. CDR3 loop: CASSSIQGGGTQYF. The DNA for the CDR3 is TGTGCCAGCAGCTCCATACAGGGGGGAGGTACGCAGTATTTT.

J is TRBJ1-4 and V is TRBV5-4, with unresolved D. The CDR3 extends over 13 amino acids. Germline lookup yields CDR1 SGHNT and CDR2 YYREEE (reference sequence). Trimming stripped 4 bases from V and 6 bases from J, with 10 bases between. The CDR3 here is CASSRSMDEKLFF. The DNA of the CDR3 is TGTGCCAGCAGCCGGAGTATGGATGAAAAACTGTTTTTT.

The chain uses TRBV10-3 and TRBJ1-2; a weak D match, TRBD1 (6 bases). Germline CDR1 and CDR2: ENHRY and SYGVKD. Trimming pared 3 bases from V and 6 bases from J, leaving 20 bases between. There are 16 residues in the CDR3. The CDR3 loop is CAISEFLGGRPNGYTF. CDR3 nucleotide sequence: TGTGCCATCAGTGAATTCTTGGGGGGGCGCCCAAATGGCTACACCTTC.

V is TRBV5-4 and J is TRBJ2-2, with TRBD2 matching 9 bases. CDR1 and CDR2 (germline): SGHNT, YYREEE (reference sequence). The length of the CDR3 is 17 residues. The V gene end was trimmed by 1 base and the J gene end by 5 bases; junction bases not matched to a gene: 9. CDR3 amino acids: CASSLRAGGAGTGELFF. The CDR3 DNA follows: TGTGCCAGCAGCTTGAGAGCGGGGGGCGCGGGGACCGGGGAGCTGTTTTTT.

The J gene is TRBJ1-4, the V gene TRBV29-1, with D maybe TRBD1 (5 bases). Germline CDR1 SQVTM, CDR2 ANQGSEA. With 1 base removed from V and 0 bases from J, the gap between germline ends came to 15 bases. The CDR3 has 17 amino acids. CDR3 protein: CSVEGRDSSSTNEKLFF. CDR3 in DNA: TGCAGCGTTGAAGGGCGGGACTCCTCCTCAACTAATGAAAAACTGTTTTTT.

This clone was counted a few times. The chain employs TRBV11-3 and TRBJ2-2; 12 bases are a match to TRBD1. This CDR3 has 18 amino acids. Trimming took 5 bases from V and 6 from J; bases not matched to a gene: 13. The germline V gene encodes CDR1 SGHNT and CDR2 YENEEA. Written as DNA, the CDR3 is TGTGCCAGCAGCCCAGCGACCTACGGGACAGGGGGCCCCGGGGAGCTGTTTTTT. Residues: CASSPATYGTGGPGELFF.

The V gene is TRBV5-1, the J gene TRBJ2-3; 7 positions match TRBD1. CDR3 length equals 15 residues. CDR1 SGHRS and CDR2 YFSETQ come from the germline V gene. V shed 4 bases, J shed 1 base, and the junction held 6 bases outside the gene matches. CDR3 sequence: CASSVGQGGTDTQYF. The CDR3 DNA follows: TGCGCCAGCAGCGTGGGCCAGGGGGGCACAGATACGCAGTATTTT.

The chain links TRBV28 to TRBJ2-7, with 9 bases matching TRBD1. V was clipped by 5 bases and J by 5 bases; unmatched bases: 16. CDR3 length equals 17 residues. Germline V CDR1 and CDR2: MDHEN, SYDVKM. This CDR3 reads CASSPGQGPYLGNEQYF. The CDR3 DNA is TGTGCCAGCAGTCCTGGACAGGGGCCCTATCTTGGGAACGAGCAGTACTTC.

The chain joins TRBV18 to TRBJ1-2; D possibly corresponds to TRBD1 (6 bases). Trimming shortened V by 5 bases and J by 2 bases, and 12 bases separated the two germline ends. The CDR3 consists of 14 residues. Germline assignment: CDR1 KGHSH and CDR2 LQKENI. CDR3 in DNA: TGTGCCAGCTCAGACAACACAGGGAACTATGGCTACACCTTC. Translation gives CASSDNTGNYGYTF.

The chain uses TRBV5-1 and TRBJ2-5, with a tentative D call TRBD2 (6 bases). CDR1 is SGHRS and CDR2 is YFSETQ in the germline V gene. There are 15 residues in the CDR3. V shed 2 bases and J shed 3 bases, with 14 bases lying between them. The CDR3 loop is CASSLRPRGEETQYF. The CDR3 DNA follows: TGCGCCAGCAGCTTAAGACCTCGCGGGGAAGAGACCCAGTACTTC.

J is TRBJ1-4 and V is TRBV5-1, with D perhaps TRBD1 (5 bases). The CDR3 covers 13 residues. Germline CDR1 SGHRS, CDR2 YFSETQ. V was pared by 7 bases and J by 10 bases, with 17 bases between. The CDR3 loop is CASSPTWGGKLFF. For the CDR3, the DNA is TGCGCCAGCTCCCCAACGTGGGGGGGAAAACTGTTTTTT.

This clone appeared once. The chain employs TRBV7-9 and TRBJ2-5, with 8 bases that match TRBD2. The CDR3 contains 14 residues. Germline-derived CDR1 and CDR2 are SEHNR and FQNEAQ (reference sequence). J gave up 0 bases and V 5 bases, and 2 bases lay outside the gene matches. CDR3 sequence reads: CASSRLAYQETQYF. DNA for the CDR3: TGTGCCAGCAGCCGACTAGCGTACCAAGAGACCCAGTACTTC.

The V and J genes are TRBV5-1 and TRBJ2-2, with D possibly TRBD2 on 5 matching bases. The CDR3 runs to 16 residues. The V gene's germline CDR1 is SGHRS and CDR2 YFSETQ. V lost 4 bases and J lost 4, with 17 bases in between. CDR3: CASSQNFRGPTGELFF. DNA for the CDR3: TGCGCCAGCAGCCAGAACTTTAGAGGGCCCACCGGGGAGCTGTTTTTT.